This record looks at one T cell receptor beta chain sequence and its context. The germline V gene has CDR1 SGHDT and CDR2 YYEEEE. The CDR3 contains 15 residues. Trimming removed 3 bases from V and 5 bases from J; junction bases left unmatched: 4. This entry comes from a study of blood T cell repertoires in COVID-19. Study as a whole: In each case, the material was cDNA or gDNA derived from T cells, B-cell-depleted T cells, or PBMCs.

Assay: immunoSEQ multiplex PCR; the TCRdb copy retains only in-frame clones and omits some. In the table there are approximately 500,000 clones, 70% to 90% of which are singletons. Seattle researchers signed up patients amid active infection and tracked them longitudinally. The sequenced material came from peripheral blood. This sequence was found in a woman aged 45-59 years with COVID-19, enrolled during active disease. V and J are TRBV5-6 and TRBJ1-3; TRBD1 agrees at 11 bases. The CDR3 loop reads CASSSGTGGRNTIYF. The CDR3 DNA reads TGTGCCAGCAGCTCCGGGACAGGGGGGAGAAACACCATATATTTT.